The clone carrying this T cell receptor (beta chain) appeared many times. Its antigen remains unknown. CDR3 size: 15 residues. CDR1 and CDR2 from the germline V gene are SGHTA and FQGNSA. V shed 5 bases and J shed 1 base, with 13 bases lying between them. The data belong to a study of T-cell reconstitution after alpha-beta-depleted transplantation in children. Unique molecular identifiers featured in how the TCRbeta library was prepared. TCRdb recomputed calls from the PCR reads with MiXCR, one row per CDR3 protein. The sample includes 200,000 to 300,000 distinct CDR3 sequences, around 7.8% seen only once; the top ten take about 6.4%. Notes on the study in general: Fresh T-cell production supplied most of the T-cell counts and diversity seen one year after transplant.

V is TRBV7-2 and J is TRBJ2-3; D may match TRBD1 or TRBD2 (5 bases each). This TCR was sampled from a male patient younger than 18 who had a stem cell transplant for acute lymphoblastic leukemia, so the T cells may come from the graft donor. Here the sequenced sample was PBMCs, mostly from graft donor cells, taken 180 days after TCRalphabeta/CD19-depleted stem cell transplant. The CDR3: CASSPGGLGTDTQYF. CDR3 bases: TGTGCCAGCAGCCCTGGGGGATTGGGCACAGATACGCAGTATTTT.